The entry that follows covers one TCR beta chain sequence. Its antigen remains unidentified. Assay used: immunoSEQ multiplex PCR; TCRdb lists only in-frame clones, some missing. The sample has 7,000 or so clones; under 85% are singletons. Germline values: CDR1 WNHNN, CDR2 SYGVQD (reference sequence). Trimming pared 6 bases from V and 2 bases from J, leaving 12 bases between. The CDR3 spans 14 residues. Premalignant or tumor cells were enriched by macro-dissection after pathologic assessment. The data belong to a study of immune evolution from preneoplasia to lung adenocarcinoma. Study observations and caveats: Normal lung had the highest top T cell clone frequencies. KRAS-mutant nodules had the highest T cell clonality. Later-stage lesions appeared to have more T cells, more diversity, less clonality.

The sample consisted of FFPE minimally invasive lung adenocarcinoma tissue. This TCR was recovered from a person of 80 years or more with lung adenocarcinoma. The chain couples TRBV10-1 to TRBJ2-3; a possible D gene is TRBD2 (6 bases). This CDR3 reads CASSRREYTDTQYF. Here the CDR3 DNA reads TGCGCCAGCAGCAGGAGGGAATACACAGATACGCAGTATTTT.